The 12 T cell receptor beta chains presented below share a single source sample, sequenced in a study of cytomegalovirus exposure and HLA in healthy donors. Researchers ran the PCR with 60 Vbeta and 13 Jbeta primers. Sequencing used immunoSEQ multiplex PCR; TCRdb keeps in-frame clones, though not all of them. The sample lists about 120,000 clones; about 8% were seen once. Sequencing was performed on PBMCs. Receptor source: a woman aged 40-49 years in good health and CMV-seropositive.

This clone was observed a few times. The genes are TRBV7-7 and TRBJ2-7; the D is unclear. Per germline, CDR1 SSHAT and CDR2 FNYEAQ (reference sequence). This CDR3 has 14 residues. V lost 1 base, J lost 3 bases, and 10 bases lay in between. DNA for the CDR3: TGTGCCAGCAGCTTAGAAGTGAGTGGCTACGAGCAGTACTTC. The encoded protein is CASSLEVSGYEQYF.

The chain employs TRBV7-2 and TRBJ1-2; no definite D call. V was trimmed by 2 bases and J by 0 bases, leaving 13 bases between them. Germline CDR1 and CDR2: SGHTA and FQGNSA. This CDR3 is 16 amino acids long. This chain's CDR3 is CASSLRRGVANYGYTF. CDR3 DNA: TGTGCCAGCAGCTTAAGGCGGGGTGTAGCTAACTATGGCTACACCTTC.

The chain joins TRBV5-6 to TRBJ2-2, with TRBD2 identical over 7 bases. The germline CDR1 and CDR2 sequences are SGHDT and YYEEEE. The CDR3 consists of 18 residues. V trimming: 0 bases; J trimming: 2 bases; junction bases outside the gene matches: 10. Written as DNA, the CDR3 is TGTGCCAGCAGCTTGGCCGAACTCAGGGAGGGTAACACCGGGGAGCTGTTTTTT. Its translation is CASSLAELREGNTGELFF.

V usage is TRBV6-6 and J usage is TRBJ2-3; D unresolved. Germline V gene sequence: CDR1 MNHNY, CDR2 SVGAGI (reference sequence). This CDR3 is built from 14 residues. The V end was cut by 3 bases, the J end by 1 base, with 8 bases between. The CDR3 bases are TGTGCCAGCAGTTATCGCGGTGGCACAGATACGCAGTATTTT. It translates to CASSYRGGTDTQYF.

The chain couples TRBV5-5 to TRBJ1-1; D is perhaps TRBD1 (6 bases). This CDR3 has 14 residues. V was trimmed by 1 base and J by 1 base, leaving 8 bases between them. The germline V gene encodes CDR1 SGHKS and CDR2 YYEKEE (reference sequence). CDR3 nucleotides: TGTGCCAGCAGCTTGCGGGACAAGAACACTGAAGCTTTCTTT. This translates into CASSLRDKNTEAFF.

J is TRBJ1-1 and V is TRBV6-5; possible D gene TRBD1, 5 bases. This CDR3 spans 14 amino acids. Trimming took 0 bases from V and 7 from J, leaving 12 bases between them. Germline CDR1 MNHEY, CDR2 SVGAGI. DNA for the CDR3: TGTGCCAGCAGTTACTCGGTCGGGGGGGATGAAGCTTTCTTT. It yields the protein CASSYSVGGDEAFF.

This clone was seen only a few times. This chain uses TRBV9 with TRBJ2-3; tentative D call: TRBD2 (5 bases). Trimming left V 1 base short and J 0 bases short, with 6 bases between. This CDR3 spans 14 amino acids. In germline, CDR1 is SGDLS, CDR2 YYNGEE. The CDR3 protein is CASSVSGSTDTQYF. In DNA form, the CDR3 reads TGTGCCAGCAGCGTATCGGGGAGCACAGATACGCAGTATTTT.

This chain connects TRBV5-1 to TRBJ1-1; D is perhaps TRBD1 (5 bases). The V gene's germline CDR1 is SGHRS and CDR2 YFSETQ. The CDR3 extends over 12 amino acids. V was trimmed by 2 bases and J by 4 bases, leaving 6 bases between them. The CDR3 is CASSFTGTEAFF. CDR3 in DNA: TGCGCCAGCAGCTTTACAGGCACTGAAGCTTTCTTT.

This clone was recorded a few times. This chain joins TRBV10-3 and TRBJ2-5; 9 bases are a match to TRBD1. The last part of the DNA fits TRBJ2-7 better; the J call may be wrong. Germline V gene lookup returns CDR1 ENHRY and CDR2 SYGVKD. This CDR3 region has 15 residues. CDR3 region: CAISGTGTGTYEQYF. The CDR3 DNA reads as TGTGCCATCAGTGGAACCGGGACAGGGACCTACGAGCAGTACTTC.

The chain joins TRBV6-1 to TRBJ2-2; 7 bases are a match to TRBD1. V lost 4 bases and J lost 4; bases outside the gene matches: 12. Germline V lookup: CDR1 MNHNS, CDR2 SASEGT. This CDR3 is 17 amino acids long. DNA of the CDR3: TGTGCCAGCAGTGGTTCGACAGGGCATAGATCCACCGGGGAGCTGTTTTTT. This codes for CASSGSTGHRSTGELFF.

V is TRBV10-3 and J is TRBJ1-4; D possibly corresponds to TRBD1 (6 bases). The germline V and J ends were trimmed by 10 bases and 3 bases, with 18 bases remaining between them. The CDR3 totals 15 residues. CDR1 and CDR2 (germline): ENHRY, SYGVKD. CDR3 DNA sequence: TGTGCCACAACGAAGGGGGACGCAGCTAATGAAAAACTGTTTTTT. This translates into CATTKGDAANEKLFF.

This chain links TRBV30 with TRBJ1-3; D unresolved. This CDR3 has 18 amino acids. V lost 5 bases and J 0 bases, leaving 23 bases between the germline ends. The V gene's germline CDR1 is GTSNPN and CDR2 SVGIG (reference sequence). The CDR3 bases are TGTGCCTGGTGCGCCGCCAGGCAGTTTTTACCCTCTGGAAACACCATATATTTT. It specifies CAWCAARQFLPSGNTIYF.